This T cell receptor (beta chain) is drawn from a study of T-cell reconstitution after alpha-beta-depleted transplantation in children. General study findings and limits: In some patients, recipient T cells and intrathymic progenitors surviving conditioning explained high day-60 diversity. Expanded graft clones numbering several hundred reportedly gave rise to alpha-beta T cells about two months after transplant. At one year after transplant, newly produced T cells mostly accounted for T-cell counts and diversity.

The sample holds many counts of this clonotype. No antigen is known for it. Unique molecular identifiers tagged the TCRbeta library. TCRdb passed the PCR reads through MiXCR, listing each CDR3 protein once. The table records about 32,000 distinct CDR3 sequences, 5.5% to 7% of them present only once. The clonotype originates from a child under two years old who had a stem cell transplant for acute myeloid leukemia, so the T cells may come from the graft donor. The sequencing used peripheral blood, collected 60 days after TCRalphabeta/CD19-depleted stem cell transplant.

CDR3 sequence: CASSVPVGGTDTQYF. DNA of the CDR3: TGTGCCAGCAGCGTACCGGTTGGGGGCACAGATACGCAGTATTTT. The J gene is TRBJ2-3, the V gene TRBV9; no firm D call. The CDR3 contains 15 residues. In germline, CDR1 is SGDLS, CDR2 YYNGEE. V dropped 1 base and J dropped 1 base, with 10 bases sitting between them.